This TCR beta chain was identified in a study of T-cell reconstitution after alpha-beta-depleted transplantation in children. Regarding the study as a whole: A year post-transplant, T-cell counts and diversity derived mostly from newly produced T cells. Surviving recipient T cells and thymic progenitors produced the high day-60 TCRbeta diversity seen in some patients.

This clonotype has only a few counts. The target antigen is unknown. Germline CDR1 is SGHTA and CDR2 is FQGNSA. The CDR3 contains 15 residues. With 1 base removed from V and 7 bases from J, the gap between germline ends came to 13 bases. It was with unique molecular identifiers that the TCRbeta library was prepared. TCRdb reprocessed the PCR reads via MiXCR and lists one record per CDR3 protein. This table holds around 440,000 distinct CDR3 sequences, over 9.5% found once. The receptor was derived from a child aged 2 to 15 with inherited bone marrow failure, due to receive a stem cell transplant. Sequencing was performed on PBMCs, taken before TCRalphabeta/CD19-depleted stem cell transplant. The genes are TRBV7-2 and TRBJ2-2, with a possible D match to TRBD1 (6 bases). Here the CDR3 DNA reads TGTGCCAGCAGCTTAGTTGCAGGGGTAGGCGGGGAGCTGTTTTTT. Protein product: CASSLVAGVGGELFF.